This entry lists 32 T cell receptor beta chains sequenced from one sample in a study of T cells after yellow fever vaccination. TCRdb fed the 5' RACE reads into MiXCR, producing one record per CDR3 protein. Among 250,000 to 400,000 distinct CDR3 sequences listed, about 4% were seen once. The source material was PBMCs, sampled 5 days after the yellow fever booster vaccination. These receptors all come from a man aged 18 to 30 who received the YFV17D yellow fever vaccine.

The sample holds many counts of this clonotype. The chain uses TRBV3-1 and TRBJ2-3; 7 bases agree with TRBD2. Per the germline V gene, CDR1 is LGHDT and CDR2 is YNNKEL (reference sequence). V trimming: 5 bases; J trimming: 2 bases; junction bases outside the gene matches: 16. The CDR3 has 18 amino acids. CDR3 bases: TGTGCCAGCAGCGGGTTTGGTGGGGAGGGATCACCCACAGATACGCAGTATTTT. This gives the protein CASSGFGGEGSPTDTQYF.

The chain recombines TRBV7-2 with TRBJ2-3, with TRBD2 as a possible D gene (6 bases). The V end was cut by 3 bases, the J end by 0 bases, with 10 bases between. The CDR3 loop spans 15 amino acids. CDR1 is SGHTA and CDR2 is FQGNSA in the germline V gene. CDR3 residues: CASSLYRGSTDTQYF. The CDR3 bases are TGTGCCAGCAGCTTGTACCGGGGGAGCACAGATACGCAGTATTTT.

This clonotype has only a few counts. The J gene is TRBJ2-7, the V gene TRBV7-9, with 8 bases aligning to TRBD2. V lost 6 bases to trimming and J lost 7 bases; unmatched junction nucleotides: 14. The CDR3 runs 15 residues. CDR1 is SEHNR and CDR2 is FQNEAQ in the germline V gene (reference sequence). The CDR3: CASSQAGGAGQEQYF. CDR3 nucleotides: TGTGCCAGCAGTCAAGCCGGGGGGGCAGGTCAAGAGCAGTACTTC.

This clonotype was detected many times. The chain has TRBV4-3 and TRBJ2-5, with TRBD2 matching 13 bases. The CDR3 is 15 residues long. V shed 2 bases and J 5 bases; nucleotides not matched to a gene: 2. CDR1 is LGHNA, CDR2 YSLEER, per germline. The CDR3 bases are TGCGCCAGCAGCCAAACTAGCGGGGGGGCCGAGACCCAGTACTTC. Translating gives CASSQTSGGAETQYF.

This clonotype was seen only a few times. The chain employs TRBV29-1 and TRBJ1-1; D is unclear. This CDR3 spans 12 amino acids. Deletions cut 6 bases from V and 8 bases from J, with 16 bases between. Germline CDR1 SQVTM, CDR2 ANQGSEA. The CDR3 DNA reads TGCAGCGTCCCCAAGAGCGAAGGAGAAGCTTTCTTT. Its translation is CSVPKSEGEAFF. Drawing the rest from reference TRBV29-1 and TRBJ1-1, the complete variable domain is SAVISQKPSRDICQRGTSLTIQCQVDSQVTMMFWYRQQPGQSLTLIATANQGSEATYESGFVIDKFPISRPNLTFSTLTVSNMSPEDSSIYLCSVPKSEGEAFFGQGTRLTVV.

This clonotype was detected many times. The chain uses TRBV5-6 and TRBJ2-5, with 9 bases matching TRBD2. The CDR3 is 14 amino acids. Germline CDR1 is SGHDT and CDR2 is YYEEEE. The junction had 5 bases not matched to a gene; V was cut back by 4 bases and J by 4 bases. CDR3 DNA sequence: TGTGCCAGCAGCCCTACGACTAGCGGAGAGACCCAGTACTTC. Protein: CASSPTTSGETQYF.

V is TRBV20-1 and J is TRBJ1-2; maybe TRBD1 (5 bases). CDR3 length: 14 amino acids. Trimming cost V 6 bases and J 6 bases, with 20 bases left between them. Germline CDR1 reads DFQATT; CDR2 reads SNEGSKA (reference sequence). The CDR3 here is CSAEPPGPEDGYTF. The CDR3 DNA reads as TGCAGTGCCGAACCCCCGGGACCAGAGGATGGCTACACCTTC.

The chain couples TRBV12-3 or TRBV12-4 to TRBJ1-2; no firm D call. V shed 3 bases and J shed 0 bases, with 8 bases lying between them. This CDR3 has 14 amino acids. The DNA for the CDR3 is TGTGCCAGCAGTTTGGGTAGAGCTAACTATGGCTACACCTTC. This gives the protein CASSLGRANYGYTF.

The chain is built from TRBV2 and TRBJ2-1, with TRBD2 identical over 9 bases. V shed 2 bases and J 4 bases; nucleotides not matched to a gene: 3. The CDR3 runs 15 residues. CDR1 is SNHLY and CDR2 is FYNNEI in the germline V gene. In DNA form, the CDR3 reads TGTGCCAGCAGTGAACTAGCGGGACAATACAATGAGCAGTTCTTC. Translating it yields CASSELAGQYNEQFF.

This chain links TRBV5-6 with TRBJ1-2; no clear D gene. The germline CDR1 and CDR2 sequences are SGHDT and YYEEEE. Trimming took off 4 bases at V and 5 bases at J, with 12 bases between the two ends. The CDR3 loop spans 13 amino acids. The CDR3 sequence: CASSPGPTYGYTF. The DNA of the CDR3 is TGTGCCAGCAGCCCCGGACCGACTTATGGCTACACCTTC.

This clonotype was found a few times. This chain uses TRBV7-6 with TRBJ1-5; D remains unclear. CDR3 size: 14 residues. From germline, CDR1 is SGHVS and CDR2 FNYEAQ. Between the trimmed V and J ends, which lost 4 bases and 4 bases, there was a span of 11 bases. The CDR3 bases are TGTGCCAGCAGCTCCGGATTGGGGAATCAGCCCCAGCATTTT. Translated: CASSSGLGNQPQHF.

The V call is TRBV6-5, the J call TRBJ1-6; D is unclear. This CDR3 is built from 14 residues. V shed 3 bases and J shed 10 bases, with 13 bases lying between them. The germline gives CDR1 MNHEY, CDR2 SVGAGI. CDR3 sequence reads: CASSYGVSGSPLHF. Here the CDR3 DNA reads TGTGCCAGCAGTTATGGGGTTAGTGGCTCACCCCTCCACTTT.

This clonotype was picked up a small number of times. The CDR3 bases are TGCAGTGCTAGAGTTTGGGTAGGGAAAACCTACGAGCAGTACTTC. The encoded protein is CSARVWVGKTYEQYF. V usage is TRBV20-1 and J usage is TRBJ2-7; D not certain. The V end was cut by 1 base, the J end by 2 bases, with 15 bases between. The CDR3 extends over 15 amino acids. Germline CDR1 reads DFQATT; CDR2 reads SNEGSKA (reference sequence).

In this sample, this clonotype turned up a few times. V is TRBV4-1 and J is TRBJ2-5, with TRBD2 identical over 10 bases. CDR1 and CDR2 (germline): MGHRA, YSYEKL. This CDR3 comprises 17 residues. V was pared by 1 base and J by 2 bases, with 7 bases of the junction left unmatched. The chain's CDR3 is CASSQVFLAGDQETQYF. As DNA, the CDR3 is TGCGCCAGCAGCCAAGTCTTCCTAGCGGGGGATCAAGAGACCCAGTACTTC.

This clonotype showed up many times. The J gene is TRBJ2-1, the V gene TRBV4-1, with 10 bases lining up with TRBD2. Germline V gene sequence: CDR1 MGHRA, CDR2 YSYEKL. CDR3 length: 17 residues. V shed 4 bases, J shed 3 bases, and the junction held 9 bases outside the gene matches. This CDR3 is CASSPRLAGVSYNEQFF. The DNA for the CDR3 is TGCGCCAGCAGCCCACGTCTAGCGGGGGTCAGCTACAATGAGCAGTTCTTC.

This rearrangement joins TRBV28 to TRBJ2-2; D gene uncertain. The CDR3 sequence is 11 residues long. The V end was cut by 6 bases, the J end by 7 bases, with 6 bases between. CDR1 is MDHEN, CDR2 SYDVKM, per germline. The DNA of the CDR3 is TGTGCCAGCAGCCCGTTCGGGGAGCTGTTTTTT. Translating gives CASSPFGELFF.

This clonotype has a handful of counts. The chain links TRBV23-1 to TRBJ1-5; the D is unclear. TRBV23-1 is assigned to the ORF class and has an uncertain function. Deletions cut 6 bases from V and 9 bases from J, with 18 bases between. The CDR3 has 14 residues. DNA for the CDR3: TGCGCCAGCAGAAGCGGCACGCGACCCAGGCCCCAGCATTTT. It yields the protein CASRSGTRPRPQHF.

The rearrangement uses TRBV12-3 or TRBV12-4 and TRBJ1-6; 7 bases are shared with TRBD1. V shed 7 bases, J shed 5 bases, and the junction held 5 bases outside the gene matches. The CDR3 spans 14 residues. CDR3 amino acids: CASKWGQNNSPLHF. The CDR3 nucleotides read TGTGCCAGCAAGTGGGGACAGAATAATTCACCCCTCCACTTT.

V and J are TRBV18 and TRBJ2-5, with D perhaps matching TRBD1 (5 bases). V lost 3 bases, J lost 9 bases, and 17 bases lay in between. Germline CDR1 KGHSH, CDR2 LQKENI. The CDR3 totals 14 residues. CDR3 DNA: TGTGCCAGCTCACCCTTAGACAGAACGGCGGCCCAGTACTTC. Protein: CASSPLDRTAAQYF.

The chain couples TRBV3-1 to TRBJ1-4, with D possibly TRBD1 on 5 matching bases. V lost 0 bases, J lost 8 bases, and 16 bases lay in between. Germline V lookup: CDR1 LGHDT, CDR2 YNNKEL (reference sequence). CDR3 size: 16 residues. This CDR3 is CASSQEWDDRIEKLFF. CDR3 nucleotides: TGTGCCAGCAGCCAAGAATGGGATGACAGAATCGAAAAACTGTTTTTT.

There are many counts of this clonotype. The chain joins TRBV12-5 to TRBJ1-6; D uncertain. This CDR3 has 12 amino acids. Germline V CDR1 and CDR2: LGHNT, FRNRAP. V was trimmed by 3 bases and J by 12 bases, leaving 9 bases between them. The DNA for the CDR3 is TGTGCTAGTGGTTTCGGGGTCGAACCCCTCCACTTT. Amino acid sequence: CASGFGVEPLHF.

The table lists this clonotype with many counts. The chain uses TRBV3-1 and TRBJ1-6; D gene unclear. Germline CDR1 is LGHDT and CDR2 is YNNKEL (reference sequence). V lost 6 bases and J lost 8, with 8 bases in between. The CDR3 is 12 amino acids. The chain's CDR3 is CASRKPDSPLHF. CDR3 nucleotides: TGTGCCAGCAGGAAACCGGATTCACCCCTCCACTTT.

This sequence joins TRBV6-5 and TRBJ1-1; D gene ambiguous. The V end lost 4 bases, the J end lost 1 base, and 16 bases lay between the germline ends. This CDR3 contains 16 residues. Germline CDR1 reads MNHEY; CDR2 reads SVGAGI. Here the CDR3 DNA reads TGTGCCAGCAGTTTCGCACCTGGACGGACGAACACTGAAGCTTTCTTT. Translating gives CASSFAPGRTNTEAFF.

This clonotype occurred many times. This chain connects TRBV20-1 to TRBJ2-1; perhaps TRBD2 as D (5 bases). CDR3 size: 14 residues. V lost 0 bases, J lost 6 bases, and 12 bases lay in between. CDR1 and CDR2 (germline): DFQATT, SNEGSKA (reference sequence). The CDR3 reads CSARDGGSPNEQFF. The DNA of the CDR3 is TGCAGTGCTAGAGACGGAGGTAGCCCCAATGAGCAGTTCTTC.

The chain couples TRBV27 to TRBJ2-1, with D uncertain. V lost 5 bases to trimming and J lost 7 bases, with 9 bases between them. The CDR3 runs 12 residues. The germline gives CDR1 MNHEY, CDR2 SMNVEV (reference sequence). This CDR3 is CASSAETNEQFF. The CDR3 DNA reads as TGTGCCAGCAGTGCCGAGACTAATGAGCAGTTCTTC.

In this sample, this clonotype turned up many times. The chain employs TRBV20-1 and TRBJ1-6; no clear D. Trimming shortened V by 5 bases and J by 10 bases, and 15 bases separated the two germline ends. CDR1 DFQATT and CDR2 SNEGSKA come from the germline V gene (reference sequence). This CDR3 contains 13 residues. The CDR3 DNA reads as TGCAGTGCTCCGGAAGGAGCAGTCTCACCCCTCCACTTT. Its translation is CSAPEGAVSPLHF.

This clonotype was seen only a few times. The rearrangement links TRBV20-1 to TRBJ2-4; no firm D call. Trimming shortened V by 6 bases and J by 0 bases, and 15 bases separated the two germline ends. Per germline, CDR1 DFQATT and CDR2 SNEGSKA (reference sequence). The CDR3 length is 15 residues. CDR3 region: CSAPLWGLAKNIQYF. CDR3 in DNA: TGCAGTGCACCTCTTTGGGGATTAGCCAAAAACATTCAGTACTTC.

This clonotype has only a few counts. This sequence joins TRBV7-6 and TRBJ2-3; perhaps D is TRBD1 or TRBD2 (5 bases each). Trimming took off 4 bases at V and 2 bases at J, with 19 bases between the two ends. CDR1 SGHVS and CDR2 FNYEAQ come from the germline V gene. This CDR3 is built from 17 residues. The CDR3 nucleotides read TGTGCCAGCAGCTCCCTGAGGGGCGGCCGAGACACAGATACGCAGTATTTT. It codes for CASSSLRGGRDTDTQYF.

This clonotype was counted between two and nine times. The V and J genes are TRBV5-1 and TRBJ1-1; possible D gene TRBD1, 6 bases. Germline lookup yields CDR1 SGHRS and CDR2 YFSETQ. V gave up 4 bases and J gave up 3 bases, with 13 bases separating them. The CDR3 contains 14 residues. The CDR3: CASSLWDTDTEAFF. CDR3 sequence (DNA): TGCGCCAGCAGCCTGTGGGACACCGACACTGAAGCTTTCTTT.

Many counts were recorded for this clonotype. The chain employs TRBV29-1 and TRBJ1-1; D remains ambiguous. The CDR3 length is 12 residues. Deletions cut 5 bases from V and 8 bases from J, with 15 bases between. Per germline, CDR1 SQVTM and CDR2 ANQGSEA. The CDR3 sequence: CSVCSQTPEAFF. In DNA, the CDR3 is TGCAGCGTTTGTTCCCAAACCCCCGAAGCTTTCTTT.

The rearrangement uses TRBV10-3 and TRBJ2-7; 9 bases fit TRBD1. Germline V gives CDR1 ENHRY, CDR2 SYGVKD. This CDR3 has 12 amino acids. Trimming at V came to 11 bases and at J to 4 bases, leaving 6 bases not matched to a gene. This CDR3 is CALRDREYEQYF. The CDR3, as DNA: TGTGCCCTCCGGGACAGGGAGTACGAGCAGTACTTC.

This clonotype was recorded a few times. The J gene is TRBJ2-1, the V gene TRBV7-2; D is unresolved. Germline V gene lookup returns CDR1 SGHTA and CDR2 FQGNSA. V was clipped by 2 bases and J by 7 bases, with 12 bases between them. This CDR3 region has 14 residues. The CDR3 spells CASSLISPGNEQFF. The CDR3 bases are TGTGCCAGCAGCTTAATATCCCCCGGGAATGAGCAGTTCTTC.